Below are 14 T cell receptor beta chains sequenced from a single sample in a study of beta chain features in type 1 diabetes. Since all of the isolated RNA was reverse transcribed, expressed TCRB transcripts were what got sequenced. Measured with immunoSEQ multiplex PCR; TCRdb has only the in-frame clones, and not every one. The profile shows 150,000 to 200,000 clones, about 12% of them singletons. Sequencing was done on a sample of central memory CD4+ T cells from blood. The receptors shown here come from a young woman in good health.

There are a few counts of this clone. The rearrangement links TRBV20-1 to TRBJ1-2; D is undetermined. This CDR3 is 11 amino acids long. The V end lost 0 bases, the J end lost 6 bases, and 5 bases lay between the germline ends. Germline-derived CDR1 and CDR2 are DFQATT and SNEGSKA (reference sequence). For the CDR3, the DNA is TGCAGTGCTAGAGATCTAGATGGCTACACCTTC. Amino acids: CSARDLDGYTF.

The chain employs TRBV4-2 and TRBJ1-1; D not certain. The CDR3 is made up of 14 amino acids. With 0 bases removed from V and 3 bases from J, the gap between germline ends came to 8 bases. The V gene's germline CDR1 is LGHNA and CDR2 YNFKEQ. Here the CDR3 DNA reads TGTGCCAGCAGCCAAGATTTCCGGGACACTGAAGCTTTCTTT. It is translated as CASSQDFRDTEAFF.

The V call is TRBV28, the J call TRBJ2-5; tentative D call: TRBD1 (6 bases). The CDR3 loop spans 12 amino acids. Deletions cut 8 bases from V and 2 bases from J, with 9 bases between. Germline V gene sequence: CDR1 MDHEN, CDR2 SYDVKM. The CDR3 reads CASLTGQETQYF. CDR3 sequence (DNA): TGTGCCAGCCTAACAGGGCAAGAGACCCAGTACTTC.

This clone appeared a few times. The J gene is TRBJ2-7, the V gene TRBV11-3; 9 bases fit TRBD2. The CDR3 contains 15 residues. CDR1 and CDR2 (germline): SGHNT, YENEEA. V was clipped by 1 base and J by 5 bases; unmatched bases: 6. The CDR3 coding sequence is TGTGCCAGCAGCTTAGGCGGGAGGGCCTTCGACGAGCAGTACTTC. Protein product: CASSLGGRAFDEQYF.

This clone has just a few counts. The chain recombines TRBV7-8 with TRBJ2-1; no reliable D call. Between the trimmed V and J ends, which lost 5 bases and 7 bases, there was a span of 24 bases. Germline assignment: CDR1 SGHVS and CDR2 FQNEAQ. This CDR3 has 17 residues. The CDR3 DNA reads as TGTGCCAGCAGCCCACCACGCAGGCTCAGACGTCTGAATGAGCAGTTCTTC. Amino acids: CASSPPRRLRRLNEQFF.

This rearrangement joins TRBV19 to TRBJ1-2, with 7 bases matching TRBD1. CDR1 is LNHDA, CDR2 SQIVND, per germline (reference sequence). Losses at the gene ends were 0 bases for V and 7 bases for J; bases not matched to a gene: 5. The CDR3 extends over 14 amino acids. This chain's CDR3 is CASSIENRGRGYTF. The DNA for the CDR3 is TGTGCCAGTAGTATAGAGAACAGGGGACGTGGCTACACCTTC. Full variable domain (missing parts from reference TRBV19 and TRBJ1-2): DGGITQSPKYLFRKEGQNVTLSCEQNLNHDAMYWYRQDPGQGLRLIYYSQIVNDFQKGDIAEGYSVSREKKESFPLTVTSAQKNPTAFYLCASSIENRGRGYTFGSGTRLTVV.

The CDR3: CASSPERGTDTQYF. The CDR3 DNA sequence: TGTGCCAGCAGCCCCGAGCGGGGCACAGATACGCAGTATTTT. This rearrangement joins TRBV7-6 to TRBJ2-3; tentatively, D is TRBD2 (6 bases). The germline V gene has CDR1 SGHVS and CDR2 FNYEAQ. The CDR3 runs 14 residues. The germline V and J ends were trimmed by 5 bases and 1 base, with 10 bases remaining between them.

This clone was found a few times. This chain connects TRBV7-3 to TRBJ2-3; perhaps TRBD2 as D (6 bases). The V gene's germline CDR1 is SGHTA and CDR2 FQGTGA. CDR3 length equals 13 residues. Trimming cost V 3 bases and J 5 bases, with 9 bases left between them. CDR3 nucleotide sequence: TGTGCCAGCAGCTTGGGACTGATAGATACGCAGTATTTT. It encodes CASSLGLIDTQYF.

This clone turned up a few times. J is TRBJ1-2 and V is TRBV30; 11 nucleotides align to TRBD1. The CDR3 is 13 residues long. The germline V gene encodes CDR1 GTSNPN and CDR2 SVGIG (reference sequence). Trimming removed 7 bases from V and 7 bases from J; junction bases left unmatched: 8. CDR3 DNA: TGTGCCTCGAGGACAGGGGGCATCTCTGGCTACACCTTC. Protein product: CASRTGGISGYTF. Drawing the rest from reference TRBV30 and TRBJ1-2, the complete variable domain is SQTIHQWPATLVQPVGSPLSLECTVEGTSNPNLYWYRQAAGRGLQLLFYSVGIGQISSEVPQNLSASRPQDRQFILSSKKLLLSDSGFYLCASRTGGISGYTFGSGTRLTVV.

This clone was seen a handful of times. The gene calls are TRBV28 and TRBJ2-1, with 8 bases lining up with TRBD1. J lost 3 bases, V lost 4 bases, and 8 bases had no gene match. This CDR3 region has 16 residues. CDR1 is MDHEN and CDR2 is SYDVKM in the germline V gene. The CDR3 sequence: CASSSGQGAHYNEQFF. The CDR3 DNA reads TGTGCCAGCAGTTCTGGGCAGGGGGCTCACTACAATGAGCAGTTCTTC.

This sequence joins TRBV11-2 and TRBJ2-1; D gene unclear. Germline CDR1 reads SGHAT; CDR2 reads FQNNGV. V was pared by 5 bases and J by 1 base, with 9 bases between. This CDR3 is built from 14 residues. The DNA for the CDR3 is TGTGCCAGCAGCCCCTGGCGGTCCTACAATGAGCAGTTCTTC. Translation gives CASSPWRSYNEQFF.

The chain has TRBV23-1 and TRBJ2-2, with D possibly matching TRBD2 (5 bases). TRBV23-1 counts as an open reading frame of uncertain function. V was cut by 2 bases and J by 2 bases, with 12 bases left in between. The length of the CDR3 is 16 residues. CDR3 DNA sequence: TGCGCCAGCAGTCAAATGAGGACTGGTAACACCGGGGAGCTGTTTTTT. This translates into CASSQMRTGNTGELFF.

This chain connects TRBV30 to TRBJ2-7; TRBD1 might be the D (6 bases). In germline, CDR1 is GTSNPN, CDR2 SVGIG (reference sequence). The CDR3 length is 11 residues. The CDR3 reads CASRGGVEQYF. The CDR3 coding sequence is TGTGCTTCCAGAGGGGGAGTCGAGCAGTACTTC. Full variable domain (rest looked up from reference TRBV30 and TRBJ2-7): SQTIHQWPATLVQPVGSPLSLECTVEGTSNPNLYWYRQAAGRGLQLLFYSVGIGQISSEVPQNLSASRPQDRQFILSSKKLLLSDSGFYLCASRGGVEQYFGPGTRLTVT.

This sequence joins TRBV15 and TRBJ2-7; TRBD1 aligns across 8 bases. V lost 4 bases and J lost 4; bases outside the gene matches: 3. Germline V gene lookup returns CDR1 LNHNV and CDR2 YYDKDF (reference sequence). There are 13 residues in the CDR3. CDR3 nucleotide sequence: TGTGCCACCAGCACCCGACAGGGGTACGAGCAGTACTTC. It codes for CATSTRQGYEQYF.